The source of this T cell receptor (beta chain) is a study of response to subunit inactivated influenza vaccine. Study-level points and caveats: A suggestion made by the authors is that each seasonal influenza vaccination recruits few new T cells.

V lost 0 bases, J lost 3 bases, and 5 bases lay in between. CDR1 and CDR2 (germline): SGDLS, YYNGEE. The CDR3 spans 13 residues. TCRdb re-called the RT-PCR reads through MiXCR, storing one row per CDR3 protein. The data contain roughly 500,000 distinct CDR3 sequences, approximately 24% of them seen just once; the ten biggest clones take up approximately 2%. This clonotype was seen a few times. The target antigen is unknown. The chain is built from TRBV9 and TRBJ2-3; D is uncertain. This receptor was taken from a man aged 50-59 years who received an inactivated influenza vaccine. The sample was CD4+ T cells sorted from PBMCs, taken less than 6 days after vaccination. CDR3 loop: CASSVGATDTQYF. CDR3 nucleotides: TGTGCCAGCAGCGTAGGGGCTACAGATACGCAGTATTTT.